The 22 T cell receptor beta chains reported below all come from one sample, sequenced in a study of blood T cell repertoires in COVID-19 (dated by TCRdb to the early 2020s). Library preparation used the immunoSEQ multiplex PCR assay. This is the immuneACCESS table as TCRdb keeps it, with only in-frame sequences that have V and J called. A part of the clones is gone; compared with another copy, unresolved V genes explain less than half, and the rest is unexplained. The sample data list about 110,000 clones, and 84% of these were observed just once. Approximately 4.1% of the sample goes to the ten largest clones. Sample: peripheral blood. The receptors originated from a human donor in a cohort sampled during active COVID-19.

For this clone: Within the sample, other DNA sequences also encode this same CDR3. The rearrangement joins TRBV7-2 to TRBJ1-5, with a weak D call TRBD1 (5 bases). This CDR3 has 14 residues. Per the germline V gene, CDR1 is SGHTA and CDR2 is FQGNSA. Trimming shortened V by 8 bases and J by 6 bases, and 17 bases separated the two germline ends. In DNA, the CDR3 is TGTGCCAGCGCGAACGGGGTGGGGGGTCAGCCCCAGCATTTT. Protein product: CASANGVGGQPQHF.

The V call is TRBV28, the J call TRBJ2-7, with D perhaps matching TRBD1 (5 bases). The CDR3 length is 16 residues. Germline V gene lookup returns CDR1 MDHEN and CDR2 SYDVKM. Trimming pared 5 bases from V and 6 bases from J, leaving 23 bases between. This CDR3 is CASSPPTVRGRSEQYF. In DNA, the CDR3 is TGTGCCAGCAGTCCGCCGACAGTAAGGGGTAGATCCGAGCAGTACTTC.

This clone occurred a few times. The V and J genes are TRBV5-1 and TRBJ2-5; D call uncertain. V gave up 0 bases and J gave up 3 bases, with 6 bases separating them. Germline-derived CDR1 and CDR2 are SGHRS and YFSETQ. There are 13 residues in the CDR3. DNA of the CDR3: TGCGCCAGCAGCTTGGAACGGGAAGAGACCCAGTACTTC. This codes for CASSLEREETQYF.

This clone has only one observation. The genes are TRBV30 and TRBJ2-1; TRBD2 matches at 9 bases. Germline V gene lookup returns CDR1 GTSNPN and CDR2 SVGIG (reference sequence). J gave up 4 bases and V 7 bases, and 8 bases lay outside the gene matches. The CDR3 has 14 residues. The CDR3 sequence is CAFSKTSGYNEQFF. CDR3 nucleotide sequence: TGTGCCTTCAGCAAGACTAGCGGATACAATGAGCAGTTCTTC.

This clone was recorded a few times. The rearrangement uses TRBV6-6 and TRBJ1-5, with D uncertain. Germline lookup yields CDR1 MNHNY and CDR2 SVGAGI (reference sequence). Trimming cost V 2 bases and J 6 bases, with 14 bases left between them. This CDR3 is 15 amino acids long. This CDR3 reads CASSYPPGTSQPQHF. The DNA of the CDR3 is TGTGCCAGCAGTTACCCTCCGGGTACGAGTCAGCCCCAGCATTTT.

The J gene is TRBJ2-1, the V gene TRBV19; weak D call: TRBD2 (6 bases). There are 15 residues in the CDR3. The V and J ends lost 7 bases and 9 bases respectively, with 22 bases between them. Germline V gene lookup returns CDR1 LNHDA and CDR2 SQIVND (reference sequence). In DNA, the CDR3 is TGTGCCAGTACCCCGCGCCGGGTGGAGGGCGGTGAGCAGTTCTTC. This translates into CASTPRRVEGGEQFF.

The CDR3 loop reads CAYRAAGDLGEQFF. The DNA for the CDR3 is TGTGCCTACCGGGCAGCGGGAGATCTCGGTGAGCAGTTCTTC. The V and J genes are TRBV30 and TRBJ2-1; 8 positions agree with TRBD2. Trimming took 7 bases from V and 9 from J; bases not matched to a gene: 14. The CDR3 is 14 residues long. Germline assignment: CDR1 GTSNPN and CDR2 SVGIG (reference sequence).

J is TRBJ2-1 and V is TRBV4-1; the D gene is possibly TRBD2 (6 bases). The CDR3 consists of 16 residues. Germline V CDR1 and CDR2: MGHRA, YSYEKL. V was pared by 3 bases and J by 8 bases, with 20 bases between. The CDR3 reads CASSHRDFRMSDEQFF. The DNA for the CDR3 is TGCGCCAGCAGCCACCGGGACTTCCGAATGTCTGATGAGCAGTTCTTC.

This clone appeared a single time. The CDR3 here is CTAYQSSGYTF. CDR3 DNA sequence: TGCACCGCATACCAGTCGTCTGGCTACACCTTC. The chain couples TRBV29-1 to TRBJ1-2, with D unclear. The CDR3 contains 11 residues. The germline V gene has CDR1 SQVTM and CDR2 ANQGSEA.

This clone was recorded once. The chain joins TRBV6-5 to TRBJ2-1; 9 bases align to TRBD1. The trim removed 4 bases at V and 2 bases at J, leaving 3 bases unmatched. Per germline, CDR1 MNHEY and CDR2 SVGAGI. This CDR3 is 15 amino acids long. The CDR3 spells CASSLDRGTYNEQFF. The CDR3, as DNA: TGTGCCAGCAGTTTGGACAGGGGAACCTACAATGAGCAGTTCTTC.

The J gene is TRBJ2-1, the V gene TRBV5-6; 8 bases agree with TRBD2. CDR1 and CDR2 (germline): SGHDT, YYEEEE. This CDR3 is 15 amino acids long. V was clipped by 2 bases and J by 2 bases; unmatched bases: 3. This chain's CDR3 is CASSFTSGTYNEQFF. As DNA, the CDR3 is TGTGCCAGCAGCTTTACTAGCGGTACCTACAATGAGCAGTTCTTC.

This clone was counted only a few times. V usage is TRBV9 and J usage is TRBJ1-1; possible D gene TRBD1, 6 bases. CDR1 is SGDLS, CDR2 YYNGEE, per germline. The CDR3 has 15 amino acids. The V and J ends lost 4 bases and 2 bases respectively, with 15 bases between them. The CDR3 bases are TGTGCCAGCAGCCTAACAGGGTCTACAAACACTGAAGCTTTCTTT. This gives the protein CASSLTGSTNTEAFF.

This clone was counted at least ten times. This rearrangement joins TRBV7-9 to TRBJ1-3, with 9 positions matching TRBD1. CDR3 length: 15 residues. Losses at the gene ends were 4 bases for V and 6 bases for J; bases not matched to a gene: 7. CDR1 SEHNR and CDR2 FQNEAQ come from the germline V gene (reference sequence). This chain's CDR3 is CASSSPRDRENTIYF. The CDR3 DNA reads TGTGCCAGCAGCTCCCCCCGGGACAGGGAAAACACCATATATTTT.

The chain is built from TRBV7-8 and TRBJ2-5; 7 nucleotides line up with TRBD2. This CDR3 has 15 residues. Per the germline V gene, CDR1 is SGHVS and CDR2 is FQNEAQ. Trimming took 1 base from V and 4 from J; bases not matched to a gene: 6. The CDR3 loop is CASSLGTSVRETQYF. As DNA, the CDR3 is TGTGCCAGCAGCTTAGGTACTAGCGTTAGAGAGACCCAGTACTTC.

This chain connects TRBV7-9 to TRBJ2-7, with 8 bases matching TRBD1. Germline V gene data show CDR1 as SEHNR and CDR2 as FQNEAQ (reference sequence). V was clipped by 4 bases and J by 5 bases; unmatched bases: 7. The CDR3 is 14 residues long. The CDR3 reads CASSSPRGQDEQYF. The CDR3, as DNA: TGTGCCAGCAGCTCTCCCAGGGGGCAGGACGAGCAGTACTTC.

This sequence joins TRBV11-2 and TRBJ2-2; 8 positions agree with TRBD2. V shed 6 bases and J 0 bases; nucleotides not matched to a gene: 3. The germline V gene encodes CDR1 SGHAT and CDR2 FQNNGV. The CDR3 sequence is 15 residues long. The CDR3, as DNA: TGTGCCAGCAGACGAGCGGGAGCGAACACCGGGGAGCTGTTTTTT. Its translation: CASRRAGANTGELFF.

The chain links TRBV3-1 (or the pseudogene TRBV3-2) to TRBJ2-2; TRBD2 agrees at 12 bases. The ends lost 0 bases at V and 0 bases at J; junction bases unmatched: 5. The V gene's germline CDR1 is LGHDT and CDR2 YNNKEL (reference sequence). The CDR3 is 19 residues long. CDR3 sequence reads: CASSQEALAGGPNTGELFF. The CDR3 DNA reads as TGTGCCAGCAGCCAAGAGGCACTAGCGGGAGGTCCGAACACCGGGGAGCTGTTTTTT.

This clone appeared a single time. The chain recombines TRBV27 with TRBJ1-3; the D is unclear. The ends were cut back, 3 bases at V and 4 bases at J, with 7 bases in the middle. The CDR3 contains 13 residues. CDR1 and CDR2 from the germline V gene are MNHEY and SMNVEV (reference sequence). Here the CDR3 reads CASSLVGGNTIYF. DNA of the CDR3: TGTGCCAGCAGTTTGGTGGGCGGAAACACCATATATTTT.

This clone has a single count. The rearrangement uses TRBV28 and TRBJ1-5; TRBD1 might be the D (5 bases). The length of the CDR3 is 16 residues. Looked up from germline, CDR1 is MDHEN and CDR2 is SYDVKM. V gave up 9 bases and J gave up 2 bases, with 20 bases separating them. The CDR3 sequence is CASISQGLVRNQPQHF. DNA for the CDR3: TGTGCCAGTATAAGCCAGGGACTGGTTCGCAATCAGCCCCAGCATTTT.

This chain uses TRBV6-6 with TRBJ1-2; maybe TRBD1 (6 bases). This CDR3 contains 14 residues. CDR1 and CDR2 (germline): MNHNY, SVGAGI (reference sequence). Trimming took 5 bases from V and 3 from J, leaving 13 bases between them. Here the CDR3 reads CASSPQDSYYGYTF. The DNA for the CDR3 is TGTGCCAGCAGTCCTCAGGACAGCTACTATGGCTACACCTTC.

The chain joins TRBV4-3 to TRBJ2-3, with 12 nucleotides matching TRBD2. Germline V gene data show CDR1 as LGHNA and CDR2 as YSLEER. J gave up 4 bases and V 1 base, and 9 bases lay outside the gene matches. The CDR3 extends over 18 amino acids. CDR3 residues: CASSQVLASGRAADTQYF. In DNA form, the CDR3 reads TGCGCCAGCAGCCAAGTCTTGGCTAGCGGGAGGGCCGCAGATACGCAGTATTTT.

The chain employs TRBV30 and TRBJ2-2, with 7 positions matching TRBD2. J gave up 4 bases and V 3 bases, and 14 bases lay outside the gene matches. The CDR3 has 17 amino acids. Germline CDR1 reads GTSNPN; CDR2 reads SVGIG (reference sequence). The CDR3, as DNA: TGTGCCTGGAGCCCGTGGAGGGCGGGAGCGGCCACCGGGGAGCTGTTTTTT. It specifies CAWSPWRAGAATGELFF. The whole variable domain, remainder taken from reference TRBV30 and TRBJ2-2, is SQTIHQWPATLVQPVGSPLSLECTVEGTSNPNLYWYRQAAGRGLQLLFYSVGIGQISSEVPQNLSASRPQDRQFILSSKKLLLSDSGFYLCAWSPWRAGAATGELFFGEGSRLTVL.